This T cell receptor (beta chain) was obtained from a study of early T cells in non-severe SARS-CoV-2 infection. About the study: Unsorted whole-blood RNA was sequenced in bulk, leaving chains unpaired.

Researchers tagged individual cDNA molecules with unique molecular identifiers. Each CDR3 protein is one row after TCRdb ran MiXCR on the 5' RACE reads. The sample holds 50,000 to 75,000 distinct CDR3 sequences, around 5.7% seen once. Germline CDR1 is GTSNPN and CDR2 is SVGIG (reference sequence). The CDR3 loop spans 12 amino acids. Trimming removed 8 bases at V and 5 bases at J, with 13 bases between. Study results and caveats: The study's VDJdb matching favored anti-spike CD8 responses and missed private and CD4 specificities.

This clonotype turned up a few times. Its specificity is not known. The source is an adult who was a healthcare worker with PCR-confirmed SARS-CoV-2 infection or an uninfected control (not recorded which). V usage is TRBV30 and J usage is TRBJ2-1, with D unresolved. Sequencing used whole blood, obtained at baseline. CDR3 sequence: CARNSVHNEQFF. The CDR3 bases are TGTGCCCGTAACTCAGTGCACAATGAGCAGTTCTTC. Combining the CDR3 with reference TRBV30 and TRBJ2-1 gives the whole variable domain SQTIHQWPATLVQPVGSPLSLECTVEGTSNPNLYWYRQAAGRGLQLLFYSVGIGQISSEVPQNLSASRPQDRQFILSSKKLLLSDSGFYLCARNSVHNEQFFGPGTRLTVL.